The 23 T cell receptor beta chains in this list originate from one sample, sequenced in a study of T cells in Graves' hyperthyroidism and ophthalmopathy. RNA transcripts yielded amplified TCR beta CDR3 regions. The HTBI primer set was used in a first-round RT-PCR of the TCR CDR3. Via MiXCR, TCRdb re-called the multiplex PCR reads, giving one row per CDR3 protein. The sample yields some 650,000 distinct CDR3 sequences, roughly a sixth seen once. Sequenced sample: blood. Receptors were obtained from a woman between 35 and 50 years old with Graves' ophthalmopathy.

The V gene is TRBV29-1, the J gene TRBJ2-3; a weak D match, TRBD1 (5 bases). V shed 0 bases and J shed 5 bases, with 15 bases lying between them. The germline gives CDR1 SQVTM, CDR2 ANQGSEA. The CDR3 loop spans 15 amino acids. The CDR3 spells CSVEEQAGIGDTQYF. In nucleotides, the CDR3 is TGCAGCGTTGAAGAGCAGGCAGGGATCGGAGATACGCAGTATTTT.

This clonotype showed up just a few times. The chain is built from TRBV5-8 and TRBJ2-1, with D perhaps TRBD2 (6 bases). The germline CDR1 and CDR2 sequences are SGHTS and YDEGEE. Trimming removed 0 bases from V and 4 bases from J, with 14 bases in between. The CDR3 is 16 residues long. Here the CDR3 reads CASSLEVGGAYNEQFF. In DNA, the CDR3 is TGTGCCAGCAGCTTGGAGGTCGGCGGGGCATACAATGAGCAGTTCTTC.

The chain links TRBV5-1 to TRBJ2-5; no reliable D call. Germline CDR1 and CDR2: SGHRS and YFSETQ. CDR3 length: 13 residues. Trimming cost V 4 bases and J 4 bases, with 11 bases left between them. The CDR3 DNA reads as TGCGCCAGCAGCCTAGGAAACGGAGAGACCCAGTACTTC. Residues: CASSLGNGETQYF.

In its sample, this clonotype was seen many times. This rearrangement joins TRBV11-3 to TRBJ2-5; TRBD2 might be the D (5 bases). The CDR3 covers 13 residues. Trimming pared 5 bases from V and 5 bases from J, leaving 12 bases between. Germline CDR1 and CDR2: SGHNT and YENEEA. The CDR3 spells CASSGSLRETQYF. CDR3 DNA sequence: TGTGCCAGCAGCGGGAGCCTACGGGAGACCCAGTACTTC.

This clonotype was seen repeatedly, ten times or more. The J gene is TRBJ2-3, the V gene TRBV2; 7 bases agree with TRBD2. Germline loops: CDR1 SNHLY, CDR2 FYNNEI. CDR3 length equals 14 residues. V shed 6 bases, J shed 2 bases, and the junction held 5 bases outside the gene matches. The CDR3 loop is CASRTSRNTDTQYF. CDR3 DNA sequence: TGTGCCAGCAGGACTAGCAGGAACACAGATACGCAGTATTTT.

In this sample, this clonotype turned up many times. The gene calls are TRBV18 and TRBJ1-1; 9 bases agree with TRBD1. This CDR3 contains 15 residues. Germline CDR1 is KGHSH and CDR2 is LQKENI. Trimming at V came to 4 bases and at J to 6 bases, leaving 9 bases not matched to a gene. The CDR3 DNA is TGTGCCAGCTCACACCGGGACAGGGTCTTTCCTGAAGCTTTCTTT. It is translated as CASSHRDRVFPEAFF.

The CDR3 region has the DNA TGTGCCAGCAGCTTAGCGGGGGGGCTGCGTGGAAACACCATATATTTT. Its protein product is CASSLAGGLRGNTIYF. The rearrangement uses TRBV7-9 and TRBJ1-3; tentatively, D is TRBD1 (6 bases). Per the germline V gene, CDR1 is SEHNR and CDR2 is FQNEAQ (reference sequence). Trimming took 0 bases from V and 3 from J, leaving 12 bases between them. This CDR3 region has 16 residues.

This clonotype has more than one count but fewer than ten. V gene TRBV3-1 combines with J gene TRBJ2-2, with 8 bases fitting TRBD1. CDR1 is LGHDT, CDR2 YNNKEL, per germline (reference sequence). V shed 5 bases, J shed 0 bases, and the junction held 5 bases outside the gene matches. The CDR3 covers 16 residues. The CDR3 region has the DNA TGTGCCAGCAGCGCTAGACAGGGGCCGAACACCGGGGAGCTGTTTTTT. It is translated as CASSARQGPNTGELFF.

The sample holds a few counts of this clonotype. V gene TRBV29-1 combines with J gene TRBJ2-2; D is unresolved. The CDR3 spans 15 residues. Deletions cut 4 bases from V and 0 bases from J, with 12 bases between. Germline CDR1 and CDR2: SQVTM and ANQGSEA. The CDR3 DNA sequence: TGCAGCGTTGTTTTGGGTACACCGAACACCGGGGAGCTGTTTTTT. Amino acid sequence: CSVVLGTPNTGELFF.

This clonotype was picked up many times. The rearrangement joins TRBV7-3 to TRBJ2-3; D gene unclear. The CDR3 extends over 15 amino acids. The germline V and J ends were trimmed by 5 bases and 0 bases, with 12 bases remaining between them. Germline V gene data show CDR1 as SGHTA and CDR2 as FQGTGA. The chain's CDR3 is CASSALHSSTDTQYF. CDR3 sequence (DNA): TGTGCCAGCAGCGCCCTGCACAGTAGCACAGATACGCAGTATTTT.

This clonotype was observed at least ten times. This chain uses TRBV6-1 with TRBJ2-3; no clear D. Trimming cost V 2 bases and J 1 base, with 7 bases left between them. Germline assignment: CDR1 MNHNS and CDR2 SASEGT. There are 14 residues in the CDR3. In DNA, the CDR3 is TGTGCCAGCAGTGAAATGTGGGGCACAGATACGCAGTATTTT. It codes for CASSEMWGTDTQYF.

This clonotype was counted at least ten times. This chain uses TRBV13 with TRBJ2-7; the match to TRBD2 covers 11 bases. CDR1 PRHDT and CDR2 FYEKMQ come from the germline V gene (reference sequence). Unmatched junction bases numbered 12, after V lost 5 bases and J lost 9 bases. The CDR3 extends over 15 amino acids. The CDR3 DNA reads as TGTGCCAGCAGCCGATCCGGGACTAGCGGCCCCGGGCAGTACTTC. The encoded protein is CASSRSGTSGPGQYF.

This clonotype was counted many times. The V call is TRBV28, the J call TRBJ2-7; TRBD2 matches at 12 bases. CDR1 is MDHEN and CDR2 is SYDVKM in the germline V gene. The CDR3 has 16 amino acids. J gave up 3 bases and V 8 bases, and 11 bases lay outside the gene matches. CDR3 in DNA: TGTGCCAGCCTAGAGACTAGCGGGAGTTTTAACTACGAGCAGTACTTC. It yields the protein CASLETSGSFNYEQYF.

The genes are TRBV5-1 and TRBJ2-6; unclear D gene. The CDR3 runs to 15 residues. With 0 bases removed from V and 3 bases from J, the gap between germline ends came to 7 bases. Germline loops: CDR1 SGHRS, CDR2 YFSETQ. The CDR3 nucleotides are TGCGCCAGCAGCTTGGGGACGGATGGGGCCAACGTCCTGACTTTC. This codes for CASSLGTDGANVLTF.

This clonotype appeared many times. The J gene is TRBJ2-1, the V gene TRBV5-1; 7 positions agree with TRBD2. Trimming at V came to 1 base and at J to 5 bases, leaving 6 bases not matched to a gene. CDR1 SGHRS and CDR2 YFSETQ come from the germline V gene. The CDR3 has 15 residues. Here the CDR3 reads CASSLSLAENNEQFF. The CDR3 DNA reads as TGCGCCAGCAGCTTGTCTCTAGCGGAGAACAATGAGCAGTTCTTC. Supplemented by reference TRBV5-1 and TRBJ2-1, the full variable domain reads KAGVTQTPRYLIKTRGQQVTLSCSPISGHRSVSWYQQTPGQGLQFLFEYFSETQRNKGNFPGRFSGRQFSNSRSEMNVSTLELGDSALYLCASSLSLAENNEQFFGPGTRLTVL.

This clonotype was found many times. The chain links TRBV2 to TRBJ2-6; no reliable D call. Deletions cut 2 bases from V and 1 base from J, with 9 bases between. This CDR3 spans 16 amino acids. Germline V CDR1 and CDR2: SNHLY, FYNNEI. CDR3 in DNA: TGTGCCAGCAGTGAATTCCATGGGTCTGGGGCCAACGTCCTGACTTTC. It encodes CASSEFHGSGANVLTF. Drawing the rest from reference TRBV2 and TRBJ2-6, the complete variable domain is EPEVTQTPSHQVTQMGQEVILRCVPISNHLYFYWYRQILGQKVEFLVSFYNNEISEKSEIFDDQFSVERPDGSNFTLKIRSTKLEDSAMYFCASSEFHGSGANVLTFGAGSRLTVL.

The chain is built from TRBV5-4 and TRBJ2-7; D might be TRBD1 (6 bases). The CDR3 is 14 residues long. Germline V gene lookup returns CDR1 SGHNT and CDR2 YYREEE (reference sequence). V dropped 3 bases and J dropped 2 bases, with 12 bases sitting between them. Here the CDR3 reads CASSWDRDTYEQYF. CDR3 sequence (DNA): TGTGCCAGCAGCTGGGACCGGGACACCTACGAGCAGTACTTC. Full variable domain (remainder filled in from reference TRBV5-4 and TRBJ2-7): ETGVTQSPTHLIKTRGQQVTLRCSSQSGHNTVSWYQQALGQGPQFIFQYYREEENGRGNFPPRFSGLQFPNYSSELNVNALELDDSALYLCASSWDRDTYEQYFGPGTRLTVT.

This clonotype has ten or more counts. This chain's CDR3 is CASSLSGEPSTDTQYF. The DNA for the CDR3 is TGCGCCAGCAGCTTATCAGGCGAACCTAGCACAGATACGCAGTATTTT. The chain recombines TRBV5-1 with TRBJ2-3; the D is unclear. With 2 bases removed from V and 0 bases from J, the gap between germline ends came to 13 bases. From germline, CDR1 is SGHRS and CDR2 YFSETQ. The CDR3 extends over 16 amino acids.

CDR3 sequence: CASSRGSSGGTDTQYF. In DNA, the CDR3 is TGCGCCAGCAGCCGGGGGTCTAGCGGGGGTACAGATACGCAGTATTTT. The gene calls are TRBV4-1 and TRBJ2-3; TRBD2 matches at 10 bases. Looked up from germline, CDR1 is MGHRA and CDR2 is YSYEKL. Trimming removed 4 bases from V and 3 bases from J; junction bases left unmatched: 7. The CDR3 has 16 amino acids.

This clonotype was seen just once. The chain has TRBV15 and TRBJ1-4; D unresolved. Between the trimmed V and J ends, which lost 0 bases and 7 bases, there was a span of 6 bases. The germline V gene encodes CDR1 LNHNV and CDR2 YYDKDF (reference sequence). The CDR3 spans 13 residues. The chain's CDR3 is CATSREIGEKLFF. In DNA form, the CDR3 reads TGTGCCACCAGCAGAGAGATAGGTGAAAAACTGTTTTTT. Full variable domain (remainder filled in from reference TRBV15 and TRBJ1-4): DAMVIQNPRYQVTQFGKPVTLSCSQTLNHNVMYWYQQKSSQAPKLLFHYYDKDFNNEADTPDNFQSRRPNTSFCFLDIRSPGLGDTAMYLCATSREIGEKLFFGSGTQLSVL.

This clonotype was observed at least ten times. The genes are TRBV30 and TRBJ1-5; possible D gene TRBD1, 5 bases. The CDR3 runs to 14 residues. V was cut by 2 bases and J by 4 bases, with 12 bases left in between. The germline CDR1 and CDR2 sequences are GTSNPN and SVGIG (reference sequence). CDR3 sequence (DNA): TGTGCCTGGAGTTTAGGGACCCTTAATCAGCCCCAGCATTTT. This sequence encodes CAWSLGTLNQPQHF.

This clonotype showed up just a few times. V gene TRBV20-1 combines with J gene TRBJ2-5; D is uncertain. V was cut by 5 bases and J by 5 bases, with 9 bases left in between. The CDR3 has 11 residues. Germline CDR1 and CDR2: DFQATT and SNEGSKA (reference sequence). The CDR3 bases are TGCAGTGCTCCGGACGGGGAGACCCAGTACTTC. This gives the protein CSAPDGETQYF.

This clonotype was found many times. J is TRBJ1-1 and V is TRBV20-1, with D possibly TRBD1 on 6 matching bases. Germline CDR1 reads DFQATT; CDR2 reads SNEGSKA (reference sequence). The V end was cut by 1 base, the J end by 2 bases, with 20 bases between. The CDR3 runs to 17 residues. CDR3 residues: CSARGTSGEGVNTEAFF. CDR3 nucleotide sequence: TGCAGTGCTAGAGGGACCTCAGGGGAAGGGGTTAACACTGAAGCTTTCTTT.